This T cell receptor (beta chain) derives from a study of blood T cells in healthy people across ages. Whole-study findings and limits: PBMCs left unsorted prevented a conclusive naive versus antigen-experienced comparison.

Trimming removed 7 bases from V and 0 bases from J, with 6 bases in between. Germline assignment: CDR1 SEHNR and CDR2 FQNEAQ (reference sequence). The length of the CDR3 is 13 residues. Every donor gave 9 to 10 milliliters of peripheral blood. On this clonotype: Its antigen is currently unknown.

Primers used in a second PCR of roughly 7 to 11 cycles were a sample-barcoded 5' primer and a J-beta primer mix. In TCRdb, the 5' RACE reads were re-called with MiXCR into one record per CDR3 protein. This sample has about 570,000 distinct CDR3 sequences, with about 25% found just once. The sample also formed part of further work on T cells of mothers and their children. As that study records: Donors were three healthy Caucasian mothers and their six children. Thymic selection shapes TCR recombination output in related pairs, and it does so similarly in unrelated pairs.

This chain connects TRBV7-9 to TRBJ1-4; D is ambiguous. The receptor's source is a boy aged 2 to 9 in good health. The sequenced material came from blood. The CDR3 bases are TGTGCCAGCACCCACTCAACTAATGAAAAACTGTTTTTT. Translating gives CASTHSTNEKLFF.